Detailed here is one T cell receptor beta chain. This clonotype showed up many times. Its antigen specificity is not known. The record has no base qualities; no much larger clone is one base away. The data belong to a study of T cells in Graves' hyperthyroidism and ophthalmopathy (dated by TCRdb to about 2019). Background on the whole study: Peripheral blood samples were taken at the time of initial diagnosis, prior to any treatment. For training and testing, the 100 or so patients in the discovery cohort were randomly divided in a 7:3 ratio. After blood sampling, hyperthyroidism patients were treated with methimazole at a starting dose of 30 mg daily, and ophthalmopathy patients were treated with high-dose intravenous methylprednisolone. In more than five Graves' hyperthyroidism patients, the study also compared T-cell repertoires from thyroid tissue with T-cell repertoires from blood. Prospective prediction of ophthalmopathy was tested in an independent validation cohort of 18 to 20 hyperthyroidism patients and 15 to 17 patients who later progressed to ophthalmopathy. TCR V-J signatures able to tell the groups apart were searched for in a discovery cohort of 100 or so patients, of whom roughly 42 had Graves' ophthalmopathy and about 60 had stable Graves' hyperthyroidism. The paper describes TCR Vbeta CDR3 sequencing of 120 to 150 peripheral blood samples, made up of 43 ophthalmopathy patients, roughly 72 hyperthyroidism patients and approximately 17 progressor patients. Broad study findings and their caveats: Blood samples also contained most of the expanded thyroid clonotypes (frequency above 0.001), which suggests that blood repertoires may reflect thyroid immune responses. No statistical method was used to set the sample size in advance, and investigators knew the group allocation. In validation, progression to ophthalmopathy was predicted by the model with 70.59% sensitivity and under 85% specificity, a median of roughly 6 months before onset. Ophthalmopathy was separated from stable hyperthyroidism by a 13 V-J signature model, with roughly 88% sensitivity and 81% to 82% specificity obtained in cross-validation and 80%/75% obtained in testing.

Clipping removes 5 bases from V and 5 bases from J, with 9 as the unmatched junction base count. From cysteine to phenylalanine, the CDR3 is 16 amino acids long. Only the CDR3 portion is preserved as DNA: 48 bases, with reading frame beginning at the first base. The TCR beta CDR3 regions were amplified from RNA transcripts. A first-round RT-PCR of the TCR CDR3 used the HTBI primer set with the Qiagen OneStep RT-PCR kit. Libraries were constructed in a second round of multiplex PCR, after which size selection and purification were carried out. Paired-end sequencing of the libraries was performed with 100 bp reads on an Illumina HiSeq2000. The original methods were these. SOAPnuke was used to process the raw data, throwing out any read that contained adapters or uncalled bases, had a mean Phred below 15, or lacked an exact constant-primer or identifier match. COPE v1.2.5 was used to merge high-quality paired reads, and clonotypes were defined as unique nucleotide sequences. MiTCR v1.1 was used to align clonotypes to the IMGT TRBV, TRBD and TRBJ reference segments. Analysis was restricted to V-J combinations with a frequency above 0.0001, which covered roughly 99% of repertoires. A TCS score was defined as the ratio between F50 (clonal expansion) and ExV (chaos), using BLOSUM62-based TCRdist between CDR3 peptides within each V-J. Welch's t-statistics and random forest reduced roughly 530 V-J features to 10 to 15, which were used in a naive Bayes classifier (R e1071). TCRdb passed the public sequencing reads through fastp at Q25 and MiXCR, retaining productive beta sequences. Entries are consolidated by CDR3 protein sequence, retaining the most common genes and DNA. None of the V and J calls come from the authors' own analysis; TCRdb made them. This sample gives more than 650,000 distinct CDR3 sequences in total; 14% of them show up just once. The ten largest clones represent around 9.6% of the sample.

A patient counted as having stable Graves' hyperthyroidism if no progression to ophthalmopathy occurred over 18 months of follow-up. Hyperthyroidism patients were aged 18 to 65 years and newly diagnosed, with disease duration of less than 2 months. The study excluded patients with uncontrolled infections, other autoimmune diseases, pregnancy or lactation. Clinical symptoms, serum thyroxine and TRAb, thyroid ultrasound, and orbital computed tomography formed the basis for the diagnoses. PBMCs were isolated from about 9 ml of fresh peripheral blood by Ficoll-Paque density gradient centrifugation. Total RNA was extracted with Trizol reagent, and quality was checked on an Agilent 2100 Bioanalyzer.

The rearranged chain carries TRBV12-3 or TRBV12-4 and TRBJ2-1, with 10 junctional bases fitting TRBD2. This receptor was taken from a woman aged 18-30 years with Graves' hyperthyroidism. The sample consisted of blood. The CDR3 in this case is CASSLGLAGANNEQFF. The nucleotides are TGTGCCAGCAGTCTCGGGCTAGCGGGAGCCAACAATGAGCAGTTCTTC.